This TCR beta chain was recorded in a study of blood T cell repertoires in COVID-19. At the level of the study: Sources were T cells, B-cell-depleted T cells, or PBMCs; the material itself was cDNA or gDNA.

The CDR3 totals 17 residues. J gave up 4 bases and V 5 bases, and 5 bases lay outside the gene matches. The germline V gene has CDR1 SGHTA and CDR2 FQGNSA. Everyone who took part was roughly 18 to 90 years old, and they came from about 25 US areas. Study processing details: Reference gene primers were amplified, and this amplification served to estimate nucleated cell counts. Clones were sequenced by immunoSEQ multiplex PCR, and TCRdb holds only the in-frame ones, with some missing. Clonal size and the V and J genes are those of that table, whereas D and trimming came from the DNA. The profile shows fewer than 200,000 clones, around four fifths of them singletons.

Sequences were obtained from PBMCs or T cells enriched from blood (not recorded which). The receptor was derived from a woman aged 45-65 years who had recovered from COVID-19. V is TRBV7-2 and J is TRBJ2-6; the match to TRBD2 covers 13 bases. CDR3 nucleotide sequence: TGTGCCAGCAGCCGGACTAGCGGGAGTCAGGGGGCCAACGTCCTGACTTTC. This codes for CASSRTSGSQGANVLTF.